This T cell receptor beta chain was documented in a study of identifying expanded T cells in peripheral blood. Study-wide results and caveats: Clone count variance between roughly two-week samples rose with total template count. Differentially abundant clones: approximately 1.3 between replicates, about 15 at around 2 weeks, less than 20 at four.

Details on this clone: Its antigen is currently unknown.

Generated by immunoSEQ multiplex PCR, the TCRdb table keeps only in-frame clones and is missing some. The sample includes around 90,000 clones, around 88% seen only once; the top ten take roughly 4%. Sequencing was performed on blood. The receptor was isolated from a person aged 18 to 70 in good health.

CDR3 sequence (DNA): TGTGCCAGCTGCGGGAGGCTCTCCTACAATGAGCAGTTCTTC. Amino acid sequence: CASCGRLSYNEQFF. The rearrangement uses TRBV27 and TRBJ2-1; 8 bases align to TRBD2. CDR3 length equals 14 residues. The V and J ends lost 8 bases and 0 bases, in that order; junction bases with no gene match: 3. Per the germline V gene, CDR1 is MNHEY and CDR2 is SMNVEV (reference sequence).